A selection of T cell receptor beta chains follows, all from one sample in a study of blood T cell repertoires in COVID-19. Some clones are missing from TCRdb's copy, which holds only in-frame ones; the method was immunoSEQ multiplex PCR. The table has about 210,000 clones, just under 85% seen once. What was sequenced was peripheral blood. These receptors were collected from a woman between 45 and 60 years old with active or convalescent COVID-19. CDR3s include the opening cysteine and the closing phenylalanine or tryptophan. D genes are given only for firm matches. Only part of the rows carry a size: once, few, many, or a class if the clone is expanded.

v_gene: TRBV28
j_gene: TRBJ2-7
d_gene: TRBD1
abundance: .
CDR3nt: TGTGCCAGCAGTCTCTCCGGGACAGGGTTCAACGAGCAGTACTTC
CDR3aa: CASSLSGTGFNEQYF

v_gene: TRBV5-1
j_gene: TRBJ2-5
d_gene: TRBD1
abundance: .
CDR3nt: TGCGCCAGCAGCTGGGGGGACAGGGGGACCCAGTACTTC
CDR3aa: CASSWGDRGTQYF

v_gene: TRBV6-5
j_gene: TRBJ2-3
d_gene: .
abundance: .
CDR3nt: TGTGCCACCAGCGCGGGGGCGCGCGGCACAGATACGCAGTATTTT
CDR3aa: CATSAGARGTDTQYF

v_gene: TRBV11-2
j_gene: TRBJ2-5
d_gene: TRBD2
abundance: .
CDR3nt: TGTGCCAGCAGCCTCGGAGCGGGGGGCCAAGAGACCCAGTACTTC
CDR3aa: CASSLGAGGQETQYF

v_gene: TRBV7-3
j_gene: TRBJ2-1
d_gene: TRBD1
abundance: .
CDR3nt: TGTGCCAGCAGCTTTGGGACAGGGCGGAATGAGCAGTTCTTC
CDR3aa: CASSFGTGRNEQFF

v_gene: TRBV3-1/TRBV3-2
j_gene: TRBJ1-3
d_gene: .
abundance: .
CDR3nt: TGTGCCAGCAGCCAAGATCCTGGCAGGGGAAACACCATATATTTT
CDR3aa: CASSQDPGRGNTIYF

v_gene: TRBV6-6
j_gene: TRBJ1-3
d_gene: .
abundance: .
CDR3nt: TGTGCCAGCAGTTACAGGGGTGGAAACACCATATATTTT
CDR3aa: CASSYRGGNTIYF

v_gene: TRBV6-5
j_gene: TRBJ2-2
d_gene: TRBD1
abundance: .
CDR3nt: TGTGCCAGCGGAACCGGGACAGGGGCCCGCGGGGAGCTGTTTTTT
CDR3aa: CASGTGTGARGELFF

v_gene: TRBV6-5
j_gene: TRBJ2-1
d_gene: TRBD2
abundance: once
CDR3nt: TGTGCCAGCAACACAGGGACTAGCGGGAGCAATGAGCAGTTCTTC
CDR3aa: CASNTGTSGSNEQFF

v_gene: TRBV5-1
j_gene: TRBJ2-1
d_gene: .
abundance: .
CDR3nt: TGCGCCAGCAGCTTGCGACCACGGGGAGCAGCTGAGCAGTTCTTC
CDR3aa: CASSLRPRGAAEQFF

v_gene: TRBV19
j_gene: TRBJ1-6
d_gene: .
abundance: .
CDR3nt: TGTGCCAGTAGTCCAAGGGCGGGGGATGGATCACCCCTCCACTTT
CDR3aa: CASSPRAGDGSPLHF

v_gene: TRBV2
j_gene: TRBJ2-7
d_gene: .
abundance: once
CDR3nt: TGTGCCAGCAGTTATCAGGGTTACGAGCAGTACTTC
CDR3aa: CASSYQGYEQYF

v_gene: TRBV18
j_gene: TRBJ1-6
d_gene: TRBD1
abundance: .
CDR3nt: TGTGCCAGCTCATCCTTCCGGGACAGCTATAATTCACCCCTCCACTTT
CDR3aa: CASSSFRDSYNSPLHF

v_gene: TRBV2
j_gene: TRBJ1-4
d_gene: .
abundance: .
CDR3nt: TGTGCCAGCAGCGGGGAAATGAATGAAAAACTGTTTTTT
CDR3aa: CASSGEMNEKLFF

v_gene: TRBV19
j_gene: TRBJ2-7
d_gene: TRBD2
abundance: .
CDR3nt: TGTGCCAGTAGTCATGGGACTAGCGGGAAGAGGTTGTACGAGCAGTACTTC
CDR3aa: CASSHGTSGKRLYEQYF

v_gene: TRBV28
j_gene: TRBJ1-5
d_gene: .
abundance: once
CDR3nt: TGTGCCAGCAGTTTGGTCGGGGTTAAGCCCCAGCATTTT
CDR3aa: CASSLVGVKPQHF

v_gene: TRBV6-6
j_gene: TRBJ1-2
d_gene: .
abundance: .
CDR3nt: TGTGCCAGCAGTTCACAGGGTTCTGGCTACACCTTC
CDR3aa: CASSSQGSGYTF

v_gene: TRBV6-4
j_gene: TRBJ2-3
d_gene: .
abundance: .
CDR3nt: TGTGCCAGCAGTGACGAGTTAGCAGCAGATACGCAGTATTTT
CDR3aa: CASSDELAADTQYF

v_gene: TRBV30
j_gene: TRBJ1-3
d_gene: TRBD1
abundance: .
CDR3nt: TGTGCCTGGTCGACAGGGAAAGTAAACACCATATATTTT
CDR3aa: CAWSTGKVNTIYF

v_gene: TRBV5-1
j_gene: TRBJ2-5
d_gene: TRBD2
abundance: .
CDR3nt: TGCGCCAGCAGCTTGGTCCTAGCGGGAGAGACCCAGTACTTC
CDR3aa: CASSLVLAGETQYF

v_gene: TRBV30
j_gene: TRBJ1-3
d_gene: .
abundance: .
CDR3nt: TGTGCCTGGGGCGAGGGAAACACCATATATTTT
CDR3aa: CAWGEGNTIYF

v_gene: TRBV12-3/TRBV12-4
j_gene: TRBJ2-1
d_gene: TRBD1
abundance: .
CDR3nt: TGTGCCAGCAGCCTGGACAGGGAGAATGAGCAGTTCTTC
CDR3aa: CASSLDRENEQFF

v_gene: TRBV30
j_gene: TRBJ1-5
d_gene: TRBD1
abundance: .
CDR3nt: TGTGCCTGGAGTGACAGGGGTAGCAATCAGCCCCAGCATTTT
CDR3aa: CAWSDRGSNQPQHF

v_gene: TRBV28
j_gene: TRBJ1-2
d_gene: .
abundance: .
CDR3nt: TGTGCCAGCAGCCGCGATGGCTACACCTTC
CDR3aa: CASSRDGYTF